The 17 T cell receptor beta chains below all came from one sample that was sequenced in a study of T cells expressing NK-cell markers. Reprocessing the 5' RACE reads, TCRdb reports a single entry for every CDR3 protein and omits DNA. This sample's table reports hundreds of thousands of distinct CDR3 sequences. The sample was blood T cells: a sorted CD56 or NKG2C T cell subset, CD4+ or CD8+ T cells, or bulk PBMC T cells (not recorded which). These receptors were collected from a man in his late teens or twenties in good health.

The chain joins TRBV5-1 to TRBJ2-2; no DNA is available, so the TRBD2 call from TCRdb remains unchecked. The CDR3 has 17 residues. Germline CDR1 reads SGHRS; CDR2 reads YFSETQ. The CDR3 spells CASSARLAGEGTGELFF.

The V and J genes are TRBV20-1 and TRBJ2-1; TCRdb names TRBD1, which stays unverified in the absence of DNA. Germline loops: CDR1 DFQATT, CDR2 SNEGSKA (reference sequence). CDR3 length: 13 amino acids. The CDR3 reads CSACPGGYNEQFF.

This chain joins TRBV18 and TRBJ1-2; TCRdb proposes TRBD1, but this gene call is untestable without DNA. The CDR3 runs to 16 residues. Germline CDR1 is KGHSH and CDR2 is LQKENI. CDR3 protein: CASSPIFTGSDYGYTF.

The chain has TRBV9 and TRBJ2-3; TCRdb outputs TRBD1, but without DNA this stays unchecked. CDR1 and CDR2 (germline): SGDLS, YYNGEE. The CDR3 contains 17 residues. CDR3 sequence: CASSVDLVGGVADTQYF.

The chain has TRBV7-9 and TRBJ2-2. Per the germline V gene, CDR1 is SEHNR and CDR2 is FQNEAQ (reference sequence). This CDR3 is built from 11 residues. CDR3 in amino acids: CASLQSGELFF.

The CDR3 sequence is CSVPGVDSEQFF. The chain is built from TRBV29-1 and TRBJ2-1; TCRdb's assignment of TRBD1 cannot be checked, as there is no DNA. Germline-derived CDR1 and CDR2 are SQVTM and ANQGSEA. This CDR3 has 12 residues.

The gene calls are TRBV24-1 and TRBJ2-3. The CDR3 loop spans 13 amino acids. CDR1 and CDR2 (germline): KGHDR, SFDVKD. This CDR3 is CATSVENLNTQYF.

The CDR3: CASSPRLAGDSNEQFF. The chain uses TRBV18 and TRBJ2-1; TCRdb picks TRBD2, but there is no DNA to check that call. This CDR3 has 16 amino acids. The germline gives CDR1 KGHSH, CDR2 LQKENI.

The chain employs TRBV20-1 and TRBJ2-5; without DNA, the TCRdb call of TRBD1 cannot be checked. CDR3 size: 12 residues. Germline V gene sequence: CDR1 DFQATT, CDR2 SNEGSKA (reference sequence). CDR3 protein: CSAGPPGETQYF.

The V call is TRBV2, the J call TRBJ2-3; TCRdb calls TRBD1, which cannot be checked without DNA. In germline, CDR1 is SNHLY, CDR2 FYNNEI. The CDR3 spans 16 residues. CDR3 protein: CASSRFGRDHTDTQYF.

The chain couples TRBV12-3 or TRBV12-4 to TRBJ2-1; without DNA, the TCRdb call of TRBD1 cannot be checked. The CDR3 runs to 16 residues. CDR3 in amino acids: CATRLGGTGGRNEQFF.

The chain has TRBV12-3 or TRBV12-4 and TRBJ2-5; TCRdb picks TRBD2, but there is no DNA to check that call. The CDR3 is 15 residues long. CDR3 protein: CASSFSGYQQETQYF.

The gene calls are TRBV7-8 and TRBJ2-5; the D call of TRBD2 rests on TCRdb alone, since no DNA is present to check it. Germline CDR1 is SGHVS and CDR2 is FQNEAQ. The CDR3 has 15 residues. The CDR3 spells CASSTQAGDQETQYF.

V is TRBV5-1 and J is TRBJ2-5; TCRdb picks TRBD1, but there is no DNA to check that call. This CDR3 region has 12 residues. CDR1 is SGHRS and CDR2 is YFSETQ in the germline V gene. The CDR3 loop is CASTPGEETQYF.

CDR3 residues: CASSRLRDSSYNEQFF. The chain carries TRBV4-2 and TRBJ2-1; TCRdb returns TRBD2, unconfirmable since there is no DNA. The CDR3 contains 16 residues. The germline V gene has CDR1 LGHNA and CDR2 YNFKEQ.

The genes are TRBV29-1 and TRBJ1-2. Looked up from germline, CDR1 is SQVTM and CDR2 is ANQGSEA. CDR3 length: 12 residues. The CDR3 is CSVLNPNYGYTF.

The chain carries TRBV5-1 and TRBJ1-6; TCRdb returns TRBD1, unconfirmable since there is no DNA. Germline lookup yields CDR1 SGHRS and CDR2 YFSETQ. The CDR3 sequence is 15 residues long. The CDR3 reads CASSLDSTRGSPLHF.